This T cell receptor beta chain was sequenced for a study of T-cell memory formation after mild COVID-19. Study overall: In these data, TCR clusters were largely donor specific. Study results and caveats: A second wave expanding day 15 to 37 was CD4+-biased; contracting clones were balanced.

Of note for this clonotype: As yet, its antigen is unknown.

TCRdb used MiXCR to reprocess the 5' RACE reads, holding one entry per CDR3 protein. The table records 300,000 to 350,000 distinct CDR3 sequences, around an eighth of them present only once. V was trimmed by 2 bases and J by 6 bases, leaving 12 bases between them. CDR3 size: 14 residues. The germline V gene has CDR1 SSHAT and CDR2 FNYEAQ (reference sequence). The sample was PBMCs or a T cell subset sorted from them (not recorded which). The chain recombines TRBV7-7 with TRBJ2-3, with D possibly TRBD2 on 6 matching bases. The TCR originated in a young man who had mild COVID-19 (a few samples of this study predate the infection). Cell type and time point are not known. CDR3 protein: CASSLNTREDTQYF. The CDR3 DNA reads TGTGCCAGCAGCTTAAACACACGGGAGGATACGCAGTATTTT.